A selection of T cell receptor beta chains follows, all from one sample in a study of identical twins. One entry per CDR3 protein, called by TCRdb with MiXCR from the 5' RACE reads. Of 520,000 or so distinct CDR3 sequences listed, 20% to 25% are singletons. These same data were also listed under a study on T cells expressing NK-cell markers.

The material sequenced was CD4+ T cells sorted from blood. These receptors were collected from a woman between 18 and 29 years old in good health. Both conserved end residues are part of each CDR3. A D gene is named only where the DNA matches it firmly. Size is omitted from some rows. Given values are once, few, many or a class for expanded clones.

>few|NA|TRBJ2-5|TRBV11-2
TGTGCCAGCAGCTTAGTGGTCTATTCAGAGACCCAGTACTTC
CASSLVVYSETQYF
>many|NA|TRBJ1-1|TRBV29-1
TGCAGCGTAACCGGGACGGGGAACACTGAAGCTTTCTTT
CSVTGTGNTEAFF
>NA|TRBD1|TRBJ2-3|TRBV20-1
TGCAGTGCTGGGGGAGGGACAGGGGTAGATACGCAGTATTTT
CSAGGGTGVDTQYF
>NA|NA|TRBJ2-1|TRBV11-3
TGTGCCAGCAGCTCTCCGACAGCCTACAATGAGCAGTTCTTC
CASSSPTAYNEQFF
>few|NA|TRBJ1-1|TRBV12-3/TRBV12-4
TGTGCCAGCAGTCTCTCCCCCGGGGCGGGTGAGGCTTTCTTT
CASSLSPGAGEAFF
>NA|TRBD1|TRBJ2-6|TRBV12-3/TRBV12-4
TGTGCCAGCATGAAGGGGGCGGCAGGGGCCAACGTCCTGACTTTC
CASMKGAAGANVLTF
>few|NA|TRBJ2-7|TRBV5-5
TGTGCCAGCAGCTTGAACTGGATCTACGAGCAGTACTTC
CASSLNWIYEQYF
>NA|NA|TRBJ1-2|TRBV12-3/TRBV12-4
TGTGCCAGCAGTTTATCCACGACGGCGCGCTATGGCTACACCTTC
CASSLSTTARYGYTF
>few|NA|TRBJ2-7|TRBV20-1
TGCAGTGCTAGTTTACAGGGTTACGAGCAGTACTTC
CSASLQGYEQYF
>few|NA|TRBJ1-6|TRBV12-3/TRBV12-4
TGTGCCAGCAGTCTACGACAGGCATGGACACCCCTCCACTTT
CASSLRQAWTPLHF
>few|TRBD2|TRBJ2-3|TRBV7-3
TGTGCCAGCAGCTCGCTTGCGACTAGCGGGGCTACAGATACGCAGTATTTT
CASSSLATSGATDTQYF
>many|NA|TRBJ1-2|TRBV10-3
TGTGCCACCTACAGGGAGGGTAACTATGGCTACACCTTC
CATYREGNYGYTF
>few|NA|TRBJ2-5|TRBV9
TGTGCCAGCAGCGTGTTACCCTCCCGGGAGACCCAGTACTTC
CASSVLPSRETQYF
>NA|NA|TRBJ2-3|TRBV20-1
TGCAGTGCTACAGGGGCGAGGGCAGATACGCAGTATTTT
CSATGARADTQYF
>few|NA|TRBJ1-2|TRBV3-1
TGTGCCAGCAGCCAAGATGGAGGTGGAGTTCGTCGCGGCTACACCTTC
CASSQDGGGVRRGYTF
>few|NA|TRBJ2-1|TRBV7-2
TGTGCCAGCGCGTCATTCGAGGAGGAGCAGTTCTTC
CASASFEEEQFF
>few|TRBD1|TRBJ2-7|TRBV10-1
TGCGCCAGCAGTGAGGGGACAGGGAGACCCTACGAGCAGTACTTC
CASSEGTGRPYEQYF
>NA|TRBD1|TRBJ1-6|TRBV28
TGTGCCAGCAGCAGCACCGGGACAGGGGATTCACCCCTCCACTTT
CASSSTGTGDSPLHF
>few|NA|TRBJ1-1|TRBV10-3
TGTGCCATCAGTGAGTCTAGTCAGCGGGGTTGGGACACTGAAGCTTTCTTT
CAISESSQRGWDTEAFF
>few|TRBD1|TRBJ1-6|TRBV7-2
TGTGCCAGCAGAGAGACAGGGGGAGATTCACCCCTCCACTTT
CASRETGGDSPLHF
>few|NA|TRBJ2-5|TRBV20-1
TGCAGTGCTCGGGACTGGGGGGACACCCAGTACTTC
CSARDWGDTQYF
>few|TRBD2|TRBJ2-1|TRBV10-3
TGTGCCATCAGTGAGGGGACTAGTAGCTACAATGAGCAGTTCTTC
CAISEGTSSYNEQFF
>few|NA|TRBJ2-7|TRBV20-1
TGCAGTGCTAGAACGACAGGCCGGGGCGAGCAGTACTTC
CSARTTGRGEQYF
>few|TRBD2|TRBJ2-7|TRBV6-5
TGTGCCAGCAGTTACTCTGCTAGCGGGGCCTACGAGCAGTACTTC
CASSYSASGAYEQYF
>many|NA|TRBJ2-5|TRBV10-3
TGTGCCATCAGTGAGTCGTCAGAGACCCAGTACTTC
CAISESSETQYF
>many|TRBD1|TRBJ1-1|TRBV12-3/TRBV12-4
TGTGCCAGCAGCCACGGAACGGGACAGGGTAAAACTGAAGCTTTCTTT
CASSHGTGQGKTEAFF
>many|TRBD1|TRBJ2-7|TRBV6-5
TGTGCCAGCAGTTACGGGACAGGGCTCCACGAGCAGTACTTC
CASSYGTGLHEQYF
>NA|TRBD2|TRBJ2-7|TRBV14
TGTGCCAGCAGTTACCTGGCTAGCGGGTTATACTCCTACGAGCAGTACTTC
CASSYLASGLYSYEQYF
>few|NA|TRBJ2-3|TRBV7-2
TGTGCCAGCAGCTTAGAAAGGGCAGATACGCAGTATTTT
CASSLERADTQYF
>NA|NA|TRBJ2-3|TRBV27
TGTGCCAGCAGCCGCCCCAACAGGGCAGATACGCAGTATTTT
CASSRPNRADTQYF
>NA|TRBD1|TRBJ1-2|TRBV19
TGTGCCAGTAGTGGACAGGGCGGCTATGGCTACACCTTC
CASSGQGGYGYTF
>many|NA|TRBJ2-1|TRBV4-3
TGCGCCAGCAGCCAAGATTTAGGGGAGCAGTTCTTC
CASSQDLGEQFF
>NA|TRBD1|TRBJ1-1|TRBV12-3/TRBV12-4
TGTGCCAGCACCGGACAGGGGGCAAGAACTGAAGCTTTCTTT
CASTGQGARTEAFF
>NA|TRBD1|TRBJ1-5|TRBV10-3
TGTGCCATCAGTGAAGGGACAGGGGTCCAGCCCCAGCATTTT
CAISEGTGVQPQHF
>few|TRBD2|TRBJ2-5|TRBV10-1
TGCGCCAGCAGCGAGACTAGCGGGCGGGAGACCCAGTACTTC
CASSETSGRETQYF
>few|TRBD2|TRBJ2-5|TRBV10-3
TGTGCCATCAGGGCTAGCGGGATCCAAGAGACCCAGTACTTC
CAIRASGIQETQYF
>few|TRBD2|TRBJ2-7|TRBV7-2
TGTGCCAGCAGCTTAGCCCCTAGCGGGAGGGGGGCCTACGAGCAGTACTTC
CASSLAPSGRGAYEQYF
>few|NA|TRBJ2-3|TRBV5-1
TGCGCCAGCAGCTTTTTGACAGGTGGGGGAGATACGCAGTATTTT
CASSFLTGGGDTQYF
>few|NA|TRBJ2-5|TRBV11-1
TGTGCCAGCAGCTTATCGGAGACAGACCAAGAGACCCAGTACTTC
CASSLSETDQETQYF
>few|TRBD2|TRBJ2-5|TRBV9
TGTGCCAGCAGCGTGGTAGCGGGTTTTGAGACCCAGTACTTC
CASSVVAGFETQYF
>few|NA|TRBJ1-1|TRBV9
TGTGCCAGCAGCGTAGAAGAAGCCACTGAAGCTTTCTTT
CASSVEEATEAFF
>few|NA|TRBJ2-7|TRBV20-1
TGCAGTGCTAAGACTGGAACCTACGAGCAGTACTTC
CSAKTGTYEQYF
>NA|NA|TRBJ1-1|TRBV6-5
TGTGCCAGCAGTTACGGGGATGTGAACACTGAAGCTTTCTTT
CASSYGDVNTEAFF
>NA|NA|TRBJ2-5|TRBV20-1
TGCAGTGCTAGTATCCTAGCGGAGACCCAGTACTTC
CSASILAETQYF
>few|TRBD2|TRBJ2-7|TRBV12-3/TRBV12-4
TGTGCCAGCCGGACTAGCGGGTTTGGCGAGCAGTACTTC
CASRTSGFGEQYF
>NA|NA|TRBJ2-7|TRBV12-3/TRBV12-4
TGTGCCAGCAACGAGCAACTAAATCACGAGCAGTACTTC
CASNEQLNHEQYF
>NA|TRBD2|TRBJ2-1|TRBV20-1
TGCTGTGCTAGAGGTTTGACTAGCGGGGGGTTAAATGAGCAGTTCTTC
CCARGLTSGGLNEQFF
>few|NA|TRBJ2-2|TRBV29-1
TGCAGCGTTGTCGGACCCTCGAACACCGGGGAGCTGTTTTTT
CSVVGPSNTGELFF